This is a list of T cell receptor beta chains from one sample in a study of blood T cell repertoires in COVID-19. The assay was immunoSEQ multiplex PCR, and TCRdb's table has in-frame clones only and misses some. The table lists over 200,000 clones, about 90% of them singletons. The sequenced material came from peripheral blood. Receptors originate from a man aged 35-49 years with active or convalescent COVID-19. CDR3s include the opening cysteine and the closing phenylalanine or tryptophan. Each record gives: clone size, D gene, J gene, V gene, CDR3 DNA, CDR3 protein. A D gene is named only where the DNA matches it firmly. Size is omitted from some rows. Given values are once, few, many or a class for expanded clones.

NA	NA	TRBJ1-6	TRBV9	TGTGCCAGCAGCGTAGCGGGGGAAGGTAATTCACCCCTCCACTTT	CASSVAGEGNSPLHF
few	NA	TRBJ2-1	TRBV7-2	TGTGCCAGCAGCTTACGGGGGAGTGGGTACAATGAGCAGTTCTTC	CASSLRGSGYNEQFF
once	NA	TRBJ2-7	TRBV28	TGTGCCAGCAGTTTGCCAGGGTGGGGAGGCTCCTACGAGCAGTATTTC	CASSLPGWGGSYEQYF
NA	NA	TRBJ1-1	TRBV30	TGTGCCTGGAGTGACAGCTCGAACACTGAAGCTTTCTTT	CAWSDSSNTEAFF
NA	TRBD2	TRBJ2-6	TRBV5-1	TGCGCCAGCAGCTTAAGCGGGAGTAACTCTGGGGCCAACGTCCTGACTTTC	CASSLSGSNSGANVLTF
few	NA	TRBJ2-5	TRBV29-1	TGCAGCGTTGAAGTTTGGCAGGGGGAGACCCAGTACTTC	CSVEVWQGETQYF
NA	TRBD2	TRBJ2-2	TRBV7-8	TGTGCCAGCAGCTTAGCGGCGGGGGGAGGCGGGGAGCTGTTTTTT	CASSLAAGGGGELFF
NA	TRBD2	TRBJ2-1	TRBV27	TGTGCCAGCAGTTTTTTGTGGGAGGGCAGTACTAGGAATGAGCAGTTCTTC	CASSFLWEGSTRNEQFF
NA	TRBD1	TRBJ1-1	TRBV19	TGTGCCAGTATCCATGCCAGAGGGGGCCCAGCTTTCTTT	CASIHARGGPAFF
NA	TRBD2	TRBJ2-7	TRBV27	TGTGCCAGCAGGCGGACTAGCGGGATGCGGTACGAGCAGTACTTC	CASRRTSGMRYEQYF
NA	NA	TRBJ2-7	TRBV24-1	TGTGCCACCAGTGATCGGTCGAGGCTTGGGCAGTACTTC	CATSDRSRLGQYF
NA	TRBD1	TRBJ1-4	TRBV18	TGTGCCAGCCGGGGACAGGTGGGGGAAGAAAAACTGTTTTTT	CASRGQVGEEKLFF
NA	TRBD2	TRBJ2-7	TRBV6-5	TGTGCCAGCAGTTACTCGGGACTAGCGGGAGACGAGCAGTACTTC	CASSYSGLAGDEQYF
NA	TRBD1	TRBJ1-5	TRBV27	TGTGCCAGCAGTCTCGGGACAGGGGGCCGATATAGCAATCAGCCCCAGCATTTT	CASSLGTGGRYSNQPQHF
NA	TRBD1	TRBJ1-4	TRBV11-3	TGTGCCAGCAGCTTAGATCAGGGGGCGAGTCTAGAGTATGAAAAACTGTTTTTT	CASSLDQGASLEYEKLFF
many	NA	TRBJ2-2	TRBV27	TGTGCCAGCAGTTTACTCATGGCCACCGGGGAGCTGTTTTTT	CASSLLMATGELFF
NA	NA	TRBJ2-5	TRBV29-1	TGCAGCGTTGAAGCAGGGATTGGAGAGACCCAGTACTTC	CSVEAGIGETQYF
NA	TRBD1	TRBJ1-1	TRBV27	TGTGCCAGCACAGGACAGGGAACTGAAGCTTTCTTT	CASTGQGTEAFF
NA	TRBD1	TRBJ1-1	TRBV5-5	TGTGCCAGCACCTGGACAGGGGGGTTCACTGAAGCTTTCTTT	CASTWTGGFTEAFF
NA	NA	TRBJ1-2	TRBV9	TGTGCCAGCAGCGTTTCGTCCAGGGGTGGTGCGACCTTC	CASSVSSRGGATF
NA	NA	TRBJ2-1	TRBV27	TGTGCCAGCAGTTTTACCCTCGACTGGATCAACGTCAATGAGCAGTTCTTC	CASSFTLDWINVNEQFF
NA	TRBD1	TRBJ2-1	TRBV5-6	TGTGCCAGCAGCTGGCAAGGGGGCGGTGAGCAGTTCTTC	CASSWQGGGEQFF
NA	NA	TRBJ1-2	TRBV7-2	TGTGCCAGCAGCCGGGGGAGAAACTATGGCTACACCTTC	CASSRGRNYGYTF
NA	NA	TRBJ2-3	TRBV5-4	TGTGCCAGCAGCTCTACGAAGAGGGCTAGCACAGATACGCAGTATTTT	CASSSTKRASTDTQYF
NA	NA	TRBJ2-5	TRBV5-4	TGTGCCAGCAGCTCCACGGTGATTAGCGAGACCCAGTACTTC	CASSSTVISETQYF
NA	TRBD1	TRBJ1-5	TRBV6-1	TGTGCCAGCAGTGACCCGACAGGGCGGCCCCAGCATTTT	CASSDPTGRPQHF
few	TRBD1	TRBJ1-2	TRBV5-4	TGTGCCAGCAGCTTCGGGACAGAATCCTATGGCTACACCTTC	CASSFGTESYGYTF
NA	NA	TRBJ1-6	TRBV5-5	TGTGCCAGCAGCCAGACAGGTTACGATAATTCACCCCTCCACTTT	CASSQTGYDNSPLHF
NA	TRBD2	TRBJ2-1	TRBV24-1	TGTGCCACCAGTGACTCCGGGACTAGCCGGGAGAATGAGCAGTTCTTC	CATSDSGTSRENEQFF
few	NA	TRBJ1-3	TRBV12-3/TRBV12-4	TGTGCCAGCAGAGTGAGCTCTGGAAACACCATATATTTT	CASRVSSGNTIYF
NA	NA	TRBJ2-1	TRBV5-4	TGTGCCAGCAGCTTGATGAGCAATGAGCAGTTCTTC	CASSLMSNEQFF
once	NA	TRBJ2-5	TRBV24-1	TGTGCCACCAGTGATGGACAGCCGGGAAAGACCCAGTACTTC	CATSDGQPGKTQYF
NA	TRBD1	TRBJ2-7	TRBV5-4	TGTGCCAGCAGCTTCGGGACAGGGGATTACGAGCAGTACTTC	CASSFGTGDYEQYF
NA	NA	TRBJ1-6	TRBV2	TGTGCCAGCGGACAAGGGGTGGCGGGAGATTATAATTCACCCCTCCACTTT	CASGQGVAGDYNSPLHF
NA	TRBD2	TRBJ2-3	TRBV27	TGTGCCAGCAGTTCGGGACTAGCGGGGCTAAGGGATACGCAGTATTTT	CASSSGLAGLRDTQYF
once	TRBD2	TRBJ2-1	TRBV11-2	TGTGCCAGCAGCCAACTAATTAGCGGGAGGATGAATGAGCAGTTCTTC	CASSQLISGRMNEQFF
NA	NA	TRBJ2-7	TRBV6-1	TGTGCCAGCAGTGAAGGTGTTGGACACCTCCCCTACGAGCAGTACTTC	CASSEGVGHLPYEQYF
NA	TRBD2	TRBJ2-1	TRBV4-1	TGCGCCAGCAGCCAAGCCCCCTTCTCGACTAGCGGACACAATGAGCAGTTCTTC	CASSQAPFSTSGHNEQFF
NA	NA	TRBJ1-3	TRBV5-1	TGCGCCAGCAGCTTGGAAGAGGCCTCTGGAAACACCATATATTTT	CASSLEEASGNTIYF
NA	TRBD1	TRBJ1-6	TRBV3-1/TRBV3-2	TGTGCCAGCAGACCAACCTCCGGGACAGGGAATAATTCACCCCTCCACTTT	CASRPTSGTGNNSPLHF
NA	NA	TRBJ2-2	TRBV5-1	TGCGCCAGCAGTGCAGGGTGGAACACCGGGGAGCTGTTTTTT	CASSAGWNTGELFF
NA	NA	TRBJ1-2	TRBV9	TGTGCCAGCAGCGTGGGACTTTCAGGCTACACCTTC	CASSVGLSGYTF
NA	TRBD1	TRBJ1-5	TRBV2	TGTGCCAGCAGTGGACAGGGTAGTAGCAATCAGCCCCAGCATTTT	CASSGQGSSNQPQHF
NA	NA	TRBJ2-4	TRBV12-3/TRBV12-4	TGTGCCAGCGCAGGGGAAAACATTCAGTACTTC	CASAGENIQYF
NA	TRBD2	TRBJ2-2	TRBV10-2	TGCGCCAGTACGACTAGCGGGGGAACCGGCGGGGAGCTGTTTTTT	CASTTSGGTGGELFF
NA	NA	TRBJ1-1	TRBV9	TGTGCCAGCAGCCCCCACTGGCTCGGGGGCACTGAAGCTTTCTTT	CASSPHWLGGTEAFF
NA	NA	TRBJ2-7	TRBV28	TGTGCCAGCAGTTTCGACAACCTGCCATGGGAGCAGTACTTC	CASSFDNLPWEQYF
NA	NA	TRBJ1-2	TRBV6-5	TGTGCCAGCAGTTACATCTCAGTGGCCGAACGTGGCTACACCTTC	CASSYISVAERGYTF
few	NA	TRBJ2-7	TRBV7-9	TGTGCCAGCAGCGTCGGGACTTCACCCTACGAGCAGTACTTC	CASSVGTSPYEQYF
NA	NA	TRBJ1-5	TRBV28	TGTGCCATAAGGGGGGGGTTGGAGAATCAGCCCCAGCATTTT	CAIRGGLENQPQHF
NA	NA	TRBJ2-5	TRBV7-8	TGTGCCAGCAGCTCAGGTGTCATCGGAGAGACCCAGTACTTC	CASSSGVIGETQYF
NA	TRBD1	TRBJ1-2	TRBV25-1	TGTGCCAGCAGTGCACCCCCGGGACAGGGTCCTTATGGCTACACCTTC	CASSAPPGQGPYGYTF
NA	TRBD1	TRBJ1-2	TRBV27	TGTGCCAGCAGTAAACAGGGGATCTATGGCTACACCTTC	CASSKQGIYGYTF
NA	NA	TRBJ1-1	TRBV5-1	TGCGCCAGCAGCGGGCAGGGTGGTCGAACTGAAGCTTTCTTT	CASSGQGGRTEAFF
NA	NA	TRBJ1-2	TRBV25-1	TGTGCCAGCAGTGACCTCAGGGTTTACGGCTACACCTTC	CASSDLRVYGYTF
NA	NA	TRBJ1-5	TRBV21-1	TGTGCCAGCATCGACCGGCGCGGTGAGGGTCAGCCCCAGCATTTT	CASIDRRGEGQPQHF
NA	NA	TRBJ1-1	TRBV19	TGTGCCACCTCCCAGGGGACTGAAGCTTTCTTT	CATSQGTEAFF
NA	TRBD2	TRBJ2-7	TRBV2	TGTGCCAGCAGTGAACGCGGGGGGGAGCAATACGAGCAGTACTTC	CASSERGGEQYEQYF
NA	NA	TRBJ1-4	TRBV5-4	TGTGCCAGCAGCATTAGACAAGGCCTTGCAACTAATGAAAAACTGTTTTTT	CASSIRQGLATNEKLFF